This T cell receptor (beta chain) appears in the sequencing data of a study of blood T cell repertoires in COVID-19. The CDR3 has 16 residues. Unmatched junction bases numbered 5, after V lost 0 bases and J lost 5 bases. Germline values: CDR1 LNHNV, CDR2 YYDKDF (reference sequence). The table lists this clone with a count of one. In the source study's methods: Reference gene primer amplification gave estimated nucleated cell counts. Clones were sequenced by immunoSEQ multiplex PCR, and TCRdb holds only the in-frame ones, with some missing. V and J calls and clone size come straight from that table; D and trimming were deduced from the DNA. Seen here are 300,000 to 350,000 clones, approximately 84% observed once, and the top ten hold more than 0.9%. This study enrolled people aged about 18 to 90 from about two dozen US geographic areas. Participant-given clinical history determined each cohort assignment. Symptom resolution, clearance, or two negative PCRs marked donors in Cohort 3 as recovered.

The receptor comes from a woman aged 30 to 39 who had recovered from COVID-19. The sequencing sample was made of PBMCs or T cells enriched from blood (not recorded which). This rearrangement joins TRBV15 to TRBJ2-3; 10 positions agree with TRBD2. CDR3 nucleotides: TGTGCCACCAGCAGAGAGGTTAGCGGGGGGTTAGATACGCAGTATTTT. Translating it yields CATSREVSGGLDTQYF.